This passage covers 31 T cell receptor beta chains from one sample sequenced in a study of breast tumors, draining lymph nodes, adjacent tissues. TCRdb fed the multiplex PCR reads into MiXCR, producing one record per CDR3 protein. The sample carries 75,000 to 100,000 distinct CDR3 sequences, about 21% recorded once. Axillary draining lymph nodes of breast cancer patients supplied the node samples. Source material: axillary lymph node tissue. These receptors were obtained from a female donor with breast cancer. Some clones in this sample may be carry-over from other donors' samples.

On this clonotype itself: A single base separates this from a much larger clone, so it may be a read error. The V gene is TRBV7-2, the J gene TRBJ1-2; maybe TRBD1 (5 bases). Germline-derived CDR1 and CDR2 are SGHTA and FQGNSA. V gave up 0 bases and J gave up 6 bases, with 11 bases separating them. The length of the CDR3 is 14 residues. The CDR3 region has the DNA TGTGCCAGCAGCTTAGCTGGGGGAATCCATGGCTACACCTTC. Translated, it gives CASSLAGGIHGYTF.

Many counts were recorded for this clonotype. The chain recombines TRBV2 with TRBJ2-7, with 13 bases fitting TRBD2. V dropped 4 bases and J dropped 4; count of bases not matched to a gene: 7. CDR1 is SNHLY, CDR2 FYNNEI, per germline. The CDR3 runs to 16 residues. The CDR3 DNA follows: TGTGCCAGCAGTGCCGGGACTAGCGGGGCCTATTACGAGCAGTACTTC. Encoded protein: CASSAGTSGAYYEQYF.

This clonotype was seen repeatedly, ten times or more. The chain recombines TRBV20-1 with TRBJ2-5, with D perhaps matching TRBD1 (5 bases). V was pared by 3 bases and J by 4 bases, with 12 bases between. The germline V gene has CDR1 DFQATT and CDR2 SNEGSKA (reference sequence). The CDR3 is 13 amino acids. The CDR3 DNA is TGCAGTGCTAGGTGGGCAGGGATAGAGACCCAGTACTTC. It yields the protein CSARWAGIETQYF.

The table lists this clonotype with many counts. The chain employs TRBV20-1 and TRBJ2-5; possible D gene TRBD2, 6 bases. Germline CDR1 DFQATT, CDR2 SNEGSKA (reference sequence). This CDR3 contains 13 residues. Trimming took 5 bases from V and 4 from J, leaving 14 bases between them. Here the CDR3 DNA reads TGCAGTGCTTTGCCTTTGGGGGGAGAGACCCAGTACTTC. Its protein product is CSALPLGGETQYF.

In this sample, this clonotype turned up many times. J is TRBJ2-5 and V is TRBV20-1; the D gene is possibly TRBD2 (5 bases). V lost 5 bases to trimming and J lost 1 base, with 11 bases between them. Germline loops: CDR1 DFQATT, CDR2 SNEGSKA (reference sequence). This CDR3 has 13 amino acids. The CDR3 DNA follows: TGCAGTGCTGGCCCCACTAGCCAAGAGACCCAGTACTTC. It is translated as CSAGPTSQETQYF.

The J gene is TRBJ2-1, the V gene TRBV5-4, with 7 nucleotides matching TRBD2. V lost 0 bases and J lost 9; bases outside the gene matches: 6. CDR3 length: 14 amino acids. CDR1 and CDR2 (germline): SGHNT, YYREEE (reference sequence). Here the CDR3 DNA reads TGTGCCAGCAGCTTGGGGGAGGGGCTGCTTGAGCAGTTCTTC. This gives the protein CASSLGEGLLEQFF.

This clonotype occurred many times. The V gene is TRBV2, the J gene TRBJ2-7, with TRBD2 matching 8 bases. This CDR3 region has 15 residues. Germline CDR1 SNHLY, CDR2 FYNNEI. The V gene end was trimmed by 6 bases and the J gene end by 5 bases; junction bases not matched to a gene: 12. The CDR3 coding sequence is TGTGCCAGCAGGAAGGTCGGAGCGGGAGAAAACGAGCAGTACTTC. Translated: CASRKVGAGENEQYF. Full variable domain (remainder filled in from reference TRBV2 and TRBJ2-7): EPEVTQTPSHQVTQMGQEVILRCVPISNHLYFYWYRQILGQKVEFLVSFYNNEISEKSEIFDDQFSVERPDGSNFTLKIRSTKLEDSAMYFCASRKVGAGENEQYFGPGTRLTVT.

Note on this clonotype: One base away lies a much larger clone, so this may be a sequencing read error. The rearrangement uses TRBV4-1 and TRBJ2-2, with D maybe TRBD2 (6 bases). With 4 bases removed from V and 4 bases from J, the gap between germline ends came to 19 bases. CDR1 is MGHRA, CDR2 YSYEKL, per germline. The CDR3 is 17 residues long. CDR3 sequence: CASSPMIGGASTGELFF. For the CDR3, the DNA is TGCGCCAGCAGCCCTATGATAGGAGGGGCGAGCACCGGGGAGCTGTTTTTT.

CDR3 DNA: TGTGCCAGCAGCCCCCGCGGTTTATATGACCTGAGGGGCCACAATGAGCAGTTCTTC. Its translation: CASSPRGLYDLRGHNEQFF. The J gene is TRBJ2-1, the V gene TRBV11-2; D may be TRBD1 or TRBD2 (5 bases each). CDR1 SGHAT and CDR2 FQNNGV come from the germline V gene. Trimming removed 5 bases from V and 5 bases from J, with 28 bases in between. This CDR3 is 19 amino acids long.

This clonotype has ten or more counts. The gene calls are TRBV20-1 and TRBJ1-2; D unresolved. Per the germline V gene, CDR1 is DFQATT and CDR2 is SNEGSKA (reference sequence). The CDR3 is 13 residues long. Trimming took off 2 bases at V and 4 bases at J, with 11 bases between the two ends. DNA of the CDR3: TGCAGTGCTAGACCAGATAGTACCTATGGCTACACCTTC. Its protein product is CSARPDSTYGYTF.

The chain carries TRBV6-6 and TRBJ1-2; D possibly corresponds to TRBD1 (5 bases). This CDR3 contains 12 residues. The germline CDR1 and CDR2 sequences are MNHNY and SVGAGI (reference sequence). Trimming removed 1 base from V and 8 bases from J, with 8 bases in between. This CDR3 is CASSYLRGGYTF. DNA of the CDR3: TGTGCCAGCAGTTACTTGCGGGGCGGCTACACCTTC.

This clonotype has ten or more counts. The chain links TRBV19 to TRBJ2-5; 11 nucleotides agree with TRBD2. The CDR3 totals 17 residues. Germline CDR1 and CDR2: LNHDA and SQIVND (reference sequence). Trimming at V came to 3 bases and at J to 5 bases, leaving 11 bases not matched to a gene. The chain's CDR3 is CASSIGTSGEVIETQYF. The CDR3 bases are TGTGCCAGTAGTATCGGGACTAGCGGAGAGGTGATCGAGACCCAGTACTTC.

This clonotype showed up many times. The genes are TRBV20-1 and TRBJ2-1; perhaps TRBD1 as D (6 bases). V was cut by 0 bases and J by 2 bases, with 26 bases left in between. The germline V gene encodes CDR1 DFQATT and CDR2 SNEGSKA (reference sequence). This CDR3 is built from 20 residues. The CDR3 DNA follows: TGCAGTGCTAGAGATCTGGATACGGTGATGGACAGTAAGCCCTACAATGAGCAGTTCTTC. Amino acid sequence: CSARDLDTVMDSKPYNEQFF.

In its sample, this clonotype was seen many times. The chain combines TRBV19 with TRBJ1-6; D gene uncertain. Germline values: CDR1 LNHDA, CDR2 SQIVND (reference sequence). V shed 7 bases and J shed 8 bases, with 12 bases lying between them. The CDR3 covers 13 residues. CDR3 sequence reads: CASTLASDSPLHF. In DNA form, the CDR3 reads TGTGCCAGTACCCTGGCTAGTGATTCACCCCTCCACTTT. Filled out from reference TRBV19 and TRBJ1-6, the complete variable domain reads DGGITQSPKYLFRKEGQNVTLSCEQNLNHDAMYWYRQDPGQGLRLIYYSQIVNDFQKGDIAEGYSVSREKKESFPLTVTSAQKNPTAFYLCASTLASDSPLHFGNGTRLTVT.

This clonotype has at least ten counts. The chain uses TRBV11-3 and TRBJ2-7; D possibly corresponds to TRBD1 (6 bases). The CDR3 length is 12 residues. V shed 4 bases and J shed 12 bases, with 16 bases lying between them. CDR1 and CDR2 from the germline V gene are SGHNT and YENEEA. The CDR3, as DNA: TGTGCCAGCAGCTACCGGTCAACAGGGCTGTACTTC. This encodes CASSYRSTGLYF.

This clonotype was observed many times. The genes are TRBV9 and TRBJ1-2, with 10 bases matching TRBD1. The CDR3 is 14 amino acids. Germline CDR1 reads SGDLS; CDR2 reads YYNGEE. The J segment lost 9 bases and the V segment lost 6 bases, leaving 11 bases of the junction unmatched. For the CDR3, the DNA is TGTGCCAGCACCTATGAGTGGGACAGGGGACGCTACACCTTC. This encodes CASTYEWDRGRYTF.

Note on this clonotype: A much larger clone sits a single nucleotide away, making a read error possible. The rearrangement joins TRBV5-4 to TRBJ2-3; D possibly uses TRBD1 or TRBD2 (5 bases each). CDR1 is SGHNT, CDR2 YYREEE, per germline (reference sequence). This CDR3 is 16 amino acids long. This CDR3 is CASSLWGGLPTDTRYF. The CDR3, as DNA: TGTGCCAGCAGCTTGTGGGGCGGACTGCCCACAGATACGCGGTATTTT.

In this sample, this clonotype turned up many times. This chain connects TRBV20-1 to TRBJ1-3, with D hard to call. The CDR3 consists of 11 residues. V dropped 0 bases and J dropped 7 bases, with 4 bases sitting between them. Per the germline V gene, CDR1 is DFQATT and CDR2 is SNEGSKA (reference sequence). In DNA, the CDR3 is TGCAGTGCTAGAGATCCGAACACCATATATTTT. Protein sequence: CSARDPNTIYF.

This clonotype was detected many times. The CDR3 reads CASSTGAATGLNYGYTF. The CDR3 bases are TGTGCCAGTAGTACCGGGGCCGCGACGGGCCTTAACTATGGCTACACCTTC. The chain has TRBV19 and TRBJ1-2; D is possibly TRBD1 (5 bases). V was cut by 4 bases and J by 1 base, with 19 bases left in between. Germline V gives CDR1 LNHDA, CDR2 SQIVND (reference sequence). The CDR3 sequence is 17 residues long.

This clonotype was observed at least ten times. The chain links TRBV6-2 or TRBV6-3 to TRBJ1-3, with D tentatively TRBD1 (5 bases). The CDR3 is made up of 16 amino acids. V lost 6 bases and J lost 2, with 17 bases in between. Germline V gives CDR1 MNHEY, CDR2 SVGEGT. The CDR3 protein is CASSSTGGVTGNTIYF. CDR3 nucleotides: TGTGCCAGCAGCTCCACTGGAGGGGTTACTGGAAACACCATATATTTT.

This clonotype has ten or more counts. V is TRBV12-5 and J is TRBJ2-1; D not certain. V lost 7 bases and J 0 bases, leaving 13 bases between the germline ends. The CDR3 is made up of 15 amino acids. Germline V lookup: CDR1 LGHNT, CDR2 FRNRAP. The CDR3 loop is CASESRALSYNEQFF. The CDR3 DNA sequence: TGTGCTAGTGAGAGCCGGGCGCTCTCCTACAATGAGCAGTTCTTC.

This clonotype came up many times. This chain connects TRBV6-2 or TRBV6-3 to TRBJ1-5; D unresolved. The CDR3 runs 15 residues. Germline V gene data show CDR1 as MNHEY and CDR2 as SVGEGT. V lost 2 bases and J 0 bases, leaving 8 bases between the germline ends. CDR3 region: CASSYGAISNQPQHF. The CDR3 DNA reads TGTGCCAGCAGTTACGGAGCGATTAGCAATCAGCCCCAGCATTTT.

This clonotype showed up many times. The J gene is TRBJ2-5, the V gene TRBV9; 7 nucleotides match TRBD1. V lost 0 bases, J lost 4 bases, and 3 bases stayed unmatched. The CDR3 has 14 amino acids. CDR1 is SGDLS and CDR2 is YYNGEE in the germline V gene. The CDR3 region is CASSVGQGGETQYF. For the CDR3, the DNA is TGTGCCAGCAGCGTAGGACAGGGTGGAGAGACCCAGTACTTC.

Comment on this clonotype: Being one base from a much bigger clone, this may be a read error. The conserved closing phenylalanine or tryptophan is absent in this CDR3, likely reflecting a read error. The chain links TRBV7-9 to TRBJ1-6; tentatively, D is TRBD1 (6 bases). Germline assignment: CDR1 SEHNR and CDR2 FQNEAQ (reference sequence). This CDR3 is built from 14 residues. V lost 1 base to trimming and J lost 8 bases, with 9 bases between them. The CDR3 protein is CASSLGDTHSPLHS. The CDR3, as DNA: TGTGCCAGCAGCTTAGGGGACACGCATTCACCCCTCCACTCT.

This clonotype was observed many times. V is TRBV20-1 and J is TRBJ2-5; 13 nucleotides agree with TRBD2. The length of the CDR3 is 16 residues. Trimming removed 4 bases from V and 4 bases from J; junction bases left unmatched: 9. CDR1 DFQATT and CDR2 SNEGSKA come from the germline V gene (reference sequence). As DNA, the CDR3 is TGCAGTGCTATCGGACTAGCGGGAGTGAGGCGAGAGACCCAGTACTTC. As protein: CSAIGLAGVRRETQYF.

In regard to this clonotype: This sequence may be a read error, since a much larger clone differs from it by one base. This CDR3 is missing its conserved last phenylalanine or tryptophan, likely due to a read error. The gene calls are TRBV11-2 and TRBJ2-1; 13 positions match TRBD2. Per the germline V gene, CDR1 is SGHAT and CDR2 is FQNNGV. The trim removed 5 bases at V and 11 bases at J, leaving 6 bases unmatched. The CDR3 spans 14 residues. Here the CDR3 reads CASSLRTSGSKQFL. CDR3 in DNA: TGTGCCAGCAGCCTACGGACTAGCGGGAGTAAGCAGTTCCTC.

At least ten counts were recorded for this clonotype. V and J are TRBV15 and TRBJ2-7; D remains ambiguous. Germline CDR1 reads LNHNV; CDR2 reads YYDKDF (reference sequence). The CDR3 sequence is 15 residues long. The V gene lost 0 bases and the J gene lost 0 bases, with 9 bases spanning the gap. CDR3 nucleotides: TGTGCCACCAGCAGAGATCGGTCAGCCTCCTACGAGCAGTACTTC. It encodes CATSRDRSASYEQYF.

This clonotype was seen repeatedly, ten times or more. The chain employs TRBV6-1 and TRBJ2-1, with 9 bases matching TRBD1. The CDR3 spans 17 residues. With 2 bases clipped from V and 4 bases from J, the junction kept 9 bases outside the gene matches. The germline V gene has CDR1 MNHNS and CDR2 SASEGT. CDR3 nucleotides: TGTGCCAGCAGTGAACTCGGGGGACAGGGCCCTTACAATGAGCAGTTCTTC. Protein: CASSELGGQGPYNEQFF.

About this clonotype itself: This may come from a read error, since a much larger clone is one base off. The J gene is TRBJ1-5, the V gene TRBV10-3; tentative D call: TRBD1 (6 bases). Germline-derived CDR1 and CDR2 are ENHRY and SYGVKD. This CDR3 spans 13 amino acids. DNA of the CDR3: TGTGCCGTCAGAAAAGGGGGGGATCAGCCCCAGCATTTT. This sequence encodes CAVRKGGDQPQHF.

This clonotype was found many times. The chain recombines TRBV10-3 with TRBJ1-2, with a tentative D call TRBD1 (5 bases). This CDR3 region has 18 residues. Germline V lookup: CDR1 ENHRY, CDR2 SYGVKD. Deletions cut 0 bases from V and 4 bases from J, with 21 bases between. The CDR3 sequence: CAISESLGPQGRSYGYTF. CDR3 coding DNA: TGTGCCATCAGTGAGTCGCTGGGTCCCCAGGGCCGCTCCTATGGCTACACCTTC.

This clonotype appeared many times. The chain uses TRBV2 and TRBJ2-7; maybe TRBD1 (5 bases). The length of the CDR3 is 18 residues. Germline V CDR1 and CDR2: SNHLY, FYNNEI. Trimming cost V 5 bases and J 2 bases, with 25 bases left between them. The CDR3: CASSPLKGRVNPPYEQYF. The CDR3 DNA follows: TGTGCCAGCAGTCCCCTTAAGGGCAGGGTTAATCCGCCCTACGAGCAGTACTTC. Variable domain in full (rest from reference TRBV2 and TRBJ2-7): EPEVTQTPSHQVTQMGQEVILRCVPISNHLYFYWYRQILGQKVEFLVSFYNNEISEKSEIFDDQFSVERPDGSNFTLKIRSTKLEDSAMYFCASSPLKGRVNPPYEQYFGPGTRLTVT.